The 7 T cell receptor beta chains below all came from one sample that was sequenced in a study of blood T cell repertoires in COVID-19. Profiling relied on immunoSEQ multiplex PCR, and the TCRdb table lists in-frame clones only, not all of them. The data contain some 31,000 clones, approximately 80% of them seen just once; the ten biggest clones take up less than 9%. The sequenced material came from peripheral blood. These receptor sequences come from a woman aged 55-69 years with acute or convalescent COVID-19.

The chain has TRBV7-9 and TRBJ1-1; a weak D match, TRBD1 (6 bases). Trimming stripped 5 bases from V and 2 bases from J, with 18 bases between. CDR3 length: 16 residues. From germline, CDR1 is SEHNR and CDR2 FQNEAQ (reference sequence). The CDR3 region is CASSDTQGKTNTEAFF. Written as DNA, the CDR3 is TGTGCCAGCAGCGACACCCAGGGGAAGACAAACACTGAAGCTTTCTTT.

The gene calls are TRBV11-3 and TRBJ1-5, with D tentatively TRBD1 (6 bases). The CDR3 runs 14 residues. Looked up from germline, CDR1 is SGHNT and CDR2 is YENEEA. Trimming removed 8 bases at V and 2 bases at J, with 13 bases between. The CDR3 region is CASVGGAGNQPQHF. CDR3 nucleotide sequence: TGTGCCAGCGTGGGGGGGGCGGGCAATCAGCCCCAGCATTTT.

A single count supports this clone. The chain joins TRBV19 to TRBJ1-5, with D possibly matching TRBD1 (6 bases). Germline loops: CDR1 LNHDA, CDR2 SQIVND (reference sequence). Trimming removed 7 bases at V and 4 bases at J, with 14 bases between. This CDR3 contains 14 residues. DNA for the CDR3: TGTGCCAGTACTACAGGGAAGGGGAATCAGCCCCAGCATTTT. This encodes CASTTGKGNQPQHF.

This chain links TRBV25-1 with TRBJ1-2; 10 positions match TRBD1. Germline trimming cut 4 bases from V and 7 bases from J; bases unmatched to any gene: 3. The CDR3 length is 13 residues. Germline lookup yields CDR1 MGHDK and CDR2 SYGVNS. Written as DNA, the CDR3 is TGTGCCAGCAGTGGGACAGGGGGAAGTGGCTACACCTTC. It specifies CASSGTGGSGYTF.

CDR3 region: CASSGGQTIQNTEAFF. The CDR3 DNA is TGTGCCAGCAGCGGGGGACAGACTATCCAGAACACTGAAGCTTTCTTT. V and J are TRBV9 and TRBJ1-1, with 7 nucleotides matching TRBD1. V shed 3 bases, J shed 1 base, and the junction held 9 bases outside the gene matches. The CDR3 spans 16 residues. CDR1 is SGDLS and CDR2 is YYNGEE in the germline V gene.

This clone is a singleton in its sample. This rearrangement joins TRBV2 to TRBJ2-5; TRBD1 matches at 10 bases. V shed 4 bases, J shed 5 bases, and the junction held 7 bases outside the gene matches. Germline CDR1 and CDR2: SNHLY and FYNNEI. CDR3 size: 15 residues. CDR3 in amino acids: CASSVRGQGRETQYF. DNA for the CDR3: TGTGCCAGCAGTGTGAGGGGACAGGGGCGGGAGACCCAGTACTTC.

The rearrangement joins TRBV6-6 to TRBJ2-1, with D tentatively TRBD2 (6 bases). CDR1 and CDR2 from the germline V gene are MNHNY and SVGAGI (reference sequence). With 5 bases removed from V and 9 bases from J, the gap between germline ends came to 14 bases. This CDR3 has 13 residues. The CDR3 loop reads CASSPTRESEQFF. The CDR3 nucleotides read TGTGCCAGCAGTCCGACTAGGGAAAGTGAGCAGTTCTTC.